A selection of T cell receptor beta chains follows, all from one sample in a study of T cell repertoires in cytomegalovirus infection. TCRdb called the reads again in MiXCR, with one record for every CDR3 protein. The sample lists roughly 600,000 distinct CDR3 sequences; roughly a quarter were seen once. What was sequenced was CD8+ T cells from PBMCs. The receptor set was obtained from a human donor in good health (CMV status not recorded). Some clones in this sample may be carry-over from other donors' samples. CDR3s include the opening cysteine and the closing phenylalanine or tryptophan. A D gene is named only where the DNA matches it firmly. A clone size is listed for some rows: how often the clone was seen (once, few, many), or a class if it is expanded.

j_gene | v_gene | abundance | d_gene | CDR3nt | CDR3aa
TRBJ2-1 | TRBV7-8 | many | . | TGTGCCAGCTTAAACGGGGTCAATGAGCAGTTCTTC | CASLNGVNEQFF
TRBJ2-7 | TRBV2 | . | . | TGTGCCAGCAGCGAGGACGGATCCTACGAGCAGTACTTC | CASSEDGSYEQYF
TRBJ1-5 | TRBV6-2/TRBV6-3 | many | . | TGTGCCAGCAGTTACCTACGACCCGGCAATCAGCCCCAGCATTTT | CASSYLRPGNQPQHF
TRBJ1-5 | TRBV19 | few | . | TGTGCCAGTAGTCCACAGGGCGGTCAGCCCCAGCATTTT | CASSPQGGQPQHF
TRBJ2-7 | TRBV4-2 | few | . | TGTGCCAGCAGCCAAAGAGCGGTTATATACGAGCAGTACTTC | CASSQRAVIYEQYF
TRBJ2-2 | TRBV28 | . | TRBD1 | TGTGCCAGCAGGGTGACAGGGGGCAACACCGGGGAGCTGTTTTTT | CASRVTGGNTGELFF
TRBJ1-2 | TRBV10-3 | many | . | TGTGCCATCAGTGAAGAACAGCTACCTAACTATGGCTACACCTTC | CAISEEQLPNYGYTF
TRBJ2-1 | TRBV7-2 | many | . | TGTGCCAGCAGCTTCGGGGGACTCTCCTACAATGAGCAGTTCTTC | CASSFGGLSYNEQFF
TRBJ2-7 | TRBV10-3 | . | TRBD2 | TGTGCCACCCTATCTAGCGGGGGCATATACGAGCAGTACTTC | CATLSSGGIYEQYF
TRBJ2-1 | TRBV7-9 | many | TRBD2 | TGTGCCAGCAGCCGCGTGGGGAGGGACAATGAGCAGTTCTTC | CASSRVGRDNEQFF
TRBJ2-3 | TRBV6-5 | few | TRBD2 | TGTGCCAGCAGTTACTCGACTAGCGGGGGAACTAGCACAGATACGCAGTATTTT | CASSYSTSGGTSTDTQYF
TRBJ2-3 | TRBV7-8 | many | TRBD2 | TGTGCCAGCAGCCCTACTAGCGCCGACACAGATACGCAGTATTTT | CASSPTSADTDTQYF
TRBJ1-2 | TRBV10-1 | many | TRBD1 | TGCGCCAGCAGTGAGTCCCTAACAGGGGACTATGGCTACACCTTC | CASSESLTGDYGYTF
TRBJ2-1 | TRBV5-6 | . | . | TGTGCCAGCAGTTCTATAGGACCGGGGTCGTGGGAGCAGTTCTTC | CASSSIGPGSWEQFF
TRBJ1-5 | TRBV25-1 | . | . | TGTGCCAGCAGTGAAACACAGGCTGATCAGCCCCAGCATTTT | CASSETQADQPQHF
TRBJ1-6 | TRBV19 | . | TRBD1 | TGTGCCAGTCAGGGGGATAGTGGTAATTCACCCCTCCACTTT | CASQGDSGNSPLHF
TRBJ2-1 | TRBV2 | . | TRBD2 | TGTGCCAGCAGCGCTGGGACTAGCGGGGTGGGCAATGAGCAGTTCTTC | CASSAGTSGVGNEQFF
TRBJ2-1 | TRBV27 | few | . | TGTGCCAGCGCTTTCCCTTCCGGTCATGAGCAGTTCTTC | CASAFPSGHEQFF
TRBJ2-5 | TRBV29-1 | . | TRBD1 | TGCAGCGTTCCAAATTGGGATACAGGGGAAGAGACCCAGTACTTC | CSVPNWDTGEETQYF
TRBJ2-7 | TRBV27 | . | . | TGTGCCGGTCGCCCCTACGAGCAGTACTTC | CAGRPYEQYF
TRBJ2-2 | TRBV29-1 | . | . | TGCAGCGTTGTGGGGGATTCGAACACCGGGGAGCTGTTTTTT | CSVVGDSNTGELFF
TRBJ2-2 | TRBV6-2/TRBV6-3 | . | . | TGTGCCAGCAGTTACGTGGGAGCGAACACCGGGGAGCTGTTTTTT | CASSYVGANTGELFF
TRBJ1-2 | TRBV9 | . | . | TGTGCCAGCCACAGCGGGCATGGCTACACCTTC | CASHSGHGYTF
TRBJ1-2 | TRBV7-4 | many | . | TGTGCCAGCAGCTTACCCCGGAACCCGCACACCTTC | CASSLPRNPHTF
TRBJ1-2 | TRBV20-1 | few | TRBD1 | TGCACCACCAGAAGGACAGGGATCAACTATGGCTACACCTTC | CTTRRTGINYGYTF
TRBJ2-3 | TRBV7-9 | . | TRBD2 | TGTGCCAGCATCCTCCGGGAGGCGGGCACAGATACGCAGTATTTT | CASILREAGTDTQYF
TRBJ2-3 | TRBV7-2 | many | TRBD1 | TGTGCCAGCAGAACCTTCCCGGGACAGGGGCCGGGAGGTGTAGATACGCAGTATTTT | CASRTFPGQGPGGVDTQYF
TRBJ2-2 | TRBV7-6 | . | TRBD1 | TGTGCCAGCAGCTACGACAGGGGCACCGGGGAGCAGTTTTTT | CASSYDRGTGEQFF
TRBJ2-7 | TRBV7-9 | few | TRBD1 | TGTGCCAGCAGCGCTGGACAGGCCCCCTACGAGCAGTACTTC | CASSAGQAPYEQYF
TRBJ2-7 | TRBV29-1 | few | TRBD1 | TGCAGCGTTGAAGGCCCGGGACAGGGGGAATACGAGCAGTACTTC | CSVEGPGQGEYEQYF
TRBJ2-5 | TRBV28 | many | . | TGTGCCAGCAGGGCCATTTTAGGCGGTCAAGAGACCCAGTACTTC | CASRAILGGQETQYF
TRBJ2-2 | TRBV7-9 | many | . | TGTGCCATCCGCTTAGGTCCATCGGCAGGGACCGGGGAGCTGTTTTTT | CAIRLGPSAGTGELFF
TRBJ1-2 | TRBV4-2 | few | TRBD1 | TGTGCCAGCAGCCAAGACGTCAGGGGGTTAGATTATGGCTACACCTTC | CASSQDVRGLDYGYTF
TRBJ2-7 | TRBV29-1 | few | . | TGCAGCGTTCGGGCAAATTCCTACGAGCAGTACTTC | CSVRANSYEQYF
TRBJ2-1 | TRBV12-3/TRBV12-4 | . | TRBD2 | TGTGCCAGCAGTGTCCCGGGACTAGCGCTGGGGAATGAGCAGTTCTTC | CASSVPGLALGNEQFF
TRBJ1-2 | TRBV5-5 | . | TRBD1 | TGTGCCAGCAGCCCTCGCGGACAGGGCCATTCCGCGTGGGATGGCTACACCTTC | CASSPRGQGHSAWDGYTF
TRBJ2-5 | TRBV7-2 | many | . | TGTGCCAGCAGTTACGGGACTTTCCAAGAGACCCAGTACTTC | CASSYGTFQETQYF
TRBJ1-1 | TRBV12-3/TRBV12-4 | many | . | TGTGCCAGCAGCTGGTTACGGGGGGCTGAAGCTTTCTTT | CASSWLRGAEAFF
TRBJ2-1 | TRBV6-2/TRBV6-3 | few | . | TGTGCCAGCAGTTACCCGGTACTAAGCCTGTTCTTC | CASSYPVLSLFF
TRBJ2-2 | TRBV13 | . | TRBD1 | TGTGCCAGCAGCTCCGGGACAGATTCCACCGGGGAGCTGTTTTTT | CASSSGTDSTGELFF
TRBJ1-2 | TRBV29-1 | few | . | TGCAGCGTTGAGTGGATAGGGGAGAATGATTTTGGCTACACCTTC | CSVEWIGENDFGYTF
TRBJ2-2 | TRBV29-1 | . | . | TGCAGCGTTAGCTACACCGGGGAGCTGTTTTTT | CSVSYTGELFF
TRBJ2-3 | TRBV7-8 | many | . | TGTGCCAGCAGCATTGCCTCCTACACAGATACGCAGTATTTT | CASSIASYTDTQYF
TRBJ1-1 | TRBV6-5 | . | . | TGTGCCAGCTGGGGGGAGTTTAGCACTGAAGCTTTCTTT | CASWGEFSTEAFF